Listed here are 26 T cell receptor beta chains from one sample, sequenced in a study of post-analysis software for immune sequencing data. General study findings and limits: Roughly five TRBV segments were more frequent in patients than controls; TRBV5-6, TRBV5-1 and TRBV20-1 belonged to this group.

No cognate antigen is known for these TCRs. Unique molecular identifiers had been added to the TCR beta cDNA libraries. TCRdb itself ran the PCR reads through MiXCR, one entry per CDR3 protein. Here the sample spans about 540,000 distinct CDR3 sequences, around a third being singletons. Sequenced material: blood. The receptors derive from a girl aged 2-17 years with multiple sclerosis.

There are a few counts of this clonotype. The rearrangement uses TRBV20-1 and TRBJ1-2, with unresolved D. Trimming took off 5 bases at V and 3 bases at J, with 10 bases between the two ends. This CDR3 is built from 12 residues. Germline V CDR1 and CDR2: DFQATT, SNEGSKA (reference sequence). CDR3 in amino acids: CSAPHSDYGYTF. Written as DNA, the CDR3 is TGCAGTGCTCCACATTCTGACTATGGCTACACCTTC.

In its sample, this clonotype was seen many times. The chain combines TRBV28 with TRBJ2-1; D possibly uses TRBD1 or TRBD2 (5 bases each). Trimming took 4 bases from V and 9 from J, leaving 7 bases between them. There are 11 residues in the CDR3. Germline V gene sequence: CDR1 MDHEN, CDR2 SYDVKM. The chain's CDR3 is CASSSRGEQFF. The CDR3 nucleotides are TGTGCCAGCAGTTCGAGGGGTGAGCAGTTCTTC.

This chain uses TRBV20-1 with TRBJ2-4; TRBD2 matches at 8 bases. The CDR3 contains 16 residues. The germline V gene has CDR1 DFQATT and CDR2 SNEGSKA (reference sequence). Trimming at V came to 0 bases and at J to 0 bases, leaving 4 bases not matched to a gene. The CDR3 protein is CSARDSGEIAKNIQYF. The CDR3 DNA sequence: TGCAGTGCTAGAGATAGCGGGGAGATAGCCAAAAACATTCAGTACTTC.

The chain has TRBV29-1 and TRBJ1-1; D unclear. The CDR3 contains 15 residues. The V gene lost 6 bases and the J gene lost 1 base, with 18 bases spanning the gap. The germline gives CDR1 SQVTM, CDR2 ANQGSEA. CDR3 DNA sequence: TGCAGCGTCTCGTTGAGGCTTATCCCGAACACTGAAGCTTTCTTT. Its protein is CSVSLRLIPNTEAFF.

There are a few counts of this clonotype. The genes are TRBV4-2 and TRBJ1-5, with D perhaps TRBD1 (6 bases). This CDR3 has 16 amino acids. Germline V lookup: CDR1 LGHNA, CDR2 YNFKEQ. V lost 0 bases and J 4 bases, leaving 13 bases between the germline ends. The CDR3 DNA reads as TGTGCCAGCAGCCAAGATCTAGGGCAGGGGAATCAGCCCCAGCATTTT. It is translated as CASSQDLGQGNQPQHF.

This clonotype was picked up a small number of times. The chain recombines TRBV6-6 with TRBJ1-1, with D perhaps matching TRBD1 (5 bases). V gave up 4 bases and J gave up 3 bases, with 15 bases separating them. The CDR3 covers 15 residues. Germline lookup yields CDR1 MNHNY and CDR2 SVGAGI (reference sequence). CDR3 nucleotide sequence: TGTGCCAGCAGTTCAGCCGGGGGGGTTTACACTGAAGCTTTCTTT. Its translation is CASSSAGGVYTEAFF.

There are a few counts of this clonotype. The chain carries TRBV7-2 and TRBJ2-5; D may be TRBD1 (5 bases). The CDR3 is 13 residues long. Germline V gene sequence: CDR1 SGHTA, CDR2 FQGNSA. V lost 11 bases, J lost 5 bases, and 18 bases lay in between. CDR3 residues: CAGAGSGTETQYF. In DNA form, the CDR3 reads TGTGCCGGGGCCGGGTCGGGTACGGAGACCCAGTACTTC. The full variable domain, completed using reference TRBV7-2 and TRBJ2-5, is GAGVSQSPSNKVTEKGKDVELRCDPISGHTALYWYRQSLGQGLEFLIYFQGNSAPDKSGLPSDRFSAERTGGSVSTLTIQRTQQEDSAVYLCAGAGSGTETQYFGPGTRLLVL.

The V and J genes are TRBV5-1 and TRBJ1-1; possibly TRBD1 for D (5 bases). Trimming left V 1 base short and J 9 bases short, with 13 bases between. The V gene's germline CDR1 is SGHRS and CDR2 YFSETQ. CDR3 length equals 13 residues. The CDR3 sequence: CASSLRGTDKAFF. CDR3 coding DNA: TGCGCCAGCAGCTTGAGAGGGACGGACAAAGCTTTCTTT.

The chain employs TRBV20-1 and TRBJ2-5; maybe TRBD2 (5 bases). CDR1 and CDR2 (germline): DFQATT, SNEGSKA (reference sequence). CDR3 length: 14 residues. V lost 5 bases to trimming and J lost 4 bases, with 17 bases between them. The CDR3 DNA follows: TGCAGTGCTGGTAGCGTTCGGGGAATAGAGACCCAGTACTTC. Its protein product is CSAGSVRGIETQYF.

The CDR3 sequence: CASNRTLGVFMNTEAFF. The CDR3 coding sequence is TGTGCCAGCAACCGTACCTTGGGGGTATTCATGAACACTGAAGCTTTCTTT. This chain connects TRBV11-2 to TRBJ1-1; tentatively, D is TRBD1 (5 bases). The CDR3 extends over 17 amino acids. V dropped 7 bases and J dropped 0 bases, with 21 bases sitting between them. Germline CDR1 is SGHAT and CDR2 is FQNNGV.

This clonotype was seen a few times. The chain is built from TRBV20-1 and TRBJ2-1, with D perhaps matching TRBD1 (6 bases). The CDR3 spans 14 residues. V was shortened by 5 bases and J by 3 bases, with 14 bases between the two germline ends. Germline CDR1 DFQATT, CDR2 SNEGSKA (reference sequence). CDR3 loop: CSALTGRSYNEQFF. DNA for the CDR3: TGCAGTGCTCTTACAGGGCGCAGCTACAATGAGCAGTTCTTC.

The gene calls are TRBV3-1 and TRBJ1-1; D perhaps matches TRBD1 (5 bases). V was cut by 4 bases and J by 4 bases, with 13 bases left in between. The CDR3 runs to 14 residues. The germline V gene encodes CDR1 LGHDT and CDR2 YNNKEL (reference sequence). The CDR3 DNA reads as TGTGCCAGCAGCCGCCGGGGCTTTGGCACTGAAGCTTTCTTT. Translating it yields CASSRRGFGTEAFF.

This clonotype was detected a few times. J is TRBJ2-3 and V is TRBV7-8, with 12 bases matching TRBD2. This CDR3 region has 19 residues. Germline V gives CDR1 SGHVS, CDR2 FQNEAQ. J lost 5 bases, V lost 4 bases, and 16 bases had no gene match. The CDR3 bases are TGTGCCAGCAGCTCCCGGCGGTCTAGCGGGGGGGCCTTTAGAGATACGCAGTATTTT. It codes for CASSSRRSSGGAFRDTQYF.

This clonotype showed up many times. The V and J genes are TRBV5-1 and TRBJ2-1; TRBD2 aligns across 13 bases. Per the germline V gene, CDR1 is SGHRS and CDR2 is YFSETQ. There are 19 residues in the CDR3. The ends lost 4 bases at V and 0 bases at J; junction bases unmatched: 10. CDR3 sequence: CASSTLLAGGKISYNEQFF. The CDR3 DNA follows: TGCGCCAGCAGCACCTTACTAGCGGGGGGGAAAATCTCCTACAATGAGCAGTTCTTC.

The DNA of the CDR3 is TGTGCCAGCAGTTCGGGAGGGAACAACTATGGCTACACCTTC. This sequence encodes CASSSGGNNYGYTF. V and J are TRBV6-6 and TRBJ1-2; D is uncertain. CDR1 MNHNY and CDR2 SVGAGI come from the germline V gene (reference sequence). The CDR3 spans 14 residues. The germline V and J ends were trimmed by 4 bases and 2 bases, with 11 bases remaining between them.

The table lists this clonotype with a few counts. The chain combines TRBV27 with TRBJ2-5; 8 bases align to TRBD2. This CDR3 region has 11 residues. Losses at the gene ends were 4 bases for V and 10 bases for J; bases not matched to a gene: 2. The germline V gene has CDR1 MNHEY and CDR2 SMNVEV (reference sequence). The CDR3: CASSYGGDQYF. CDR3 DNA: TGTGCCAGCAGTTACGGGGGGGACCAGTACTTC.

This clonotype turned up a few times. V gene TRBV12-3 or TRBV12-4 combines with J gene TRBJ2-1; 9 nucleotides line up with TRBD1. The CDR3 consists of 15 residues. V trimming: 6 bases; J trimming: 9 bases; junction bases outside the gene matches: 12. The CDR3 DNA follows: TGTGCCAGCAGGACAGGGGACAGGGCCTTCGGTGAGCAGTTCTTC. Translation gives CASRTGDRAFGEQFF.

This clonotype was detected only a few times. The rearrangement links TRBV7-3 to TRBJ2-7; D ambiguous. Germline V gives CDR1 SGHTA, CDR2 FQGTGA. The CDR3 is 13 amino acids. Between the trimmed V and J ends, which lost 0 bases and 7 bases, there was a span of 10 bases. This CDR3 reads CASSLTARSEQYF. CDR3 in DNA: TGTGCCAGCAGCTTAACGGCCCGATCTGAGCAGTACTTC.

This clonotype was seen only a few times. The J gene is TRBJ2-7, the V gene TRBV10-3; 8 bases line up with TRBD1. Unmatched junction bases numbered 8, after V lost 1 base and J lost 6 bases. From germline, CDR1 is ENHRY and CDR2 SYGVKD. The CDR3 spans 15 residues. The CDR3 DNA sequence: TGTGCCATCAGTGAGTTCCAGGGGGCGAGCGCCGAGCAGTACTTC. Its protein is CAISEFQGASAEQYF.

The chain employs TRBV20-1 and TRBJ2-5; no definite D call. The CDR3 spans 14 residues. The V gene lost 3 bases and the J gene lost 1 base, with 12 bases spanning the gap. Germline CDR1 and CDR2: DFQATT and SNEGSKA (reference sequence). The CDR3 DNA reads as TGCAGTGCTAGTGTTAACGTCCTCCAAGAGACCCAGTACTTC. It yields the protein CSASVNVLQETQYF.

The chain couples TRBV7-9 to TRBJ1-2; TRBD1 might be the D (6 bases). V lost 5 bases and J 3 bases, leaving 22 bases between the germline ends. The CDR3 is 17 residues long. Germline CDR1 reads SEHNR; CDR2 reads FQNEAQ (reference sequence). CDR3 nucleotide sequence: TGTGCCAGCAGCCTAGGGGGAAATCCGGCTCTTTACTATGGCTACACCTTC. Residues: CASSLGGNPALYYGYTF.

The J gene is TRBJ1-5, the V gene TRBV6-5, with D hard to call. V was pared by 2 bases and J by 10 bases, with 12 bases between. From germline, CDR1 is MNHEY and CDR2 SVGAGI. The CDR3 is made up of 13 amino acids. The CDR3, as DNA: TGTGCCAGCAGTTACAGCCGAGAGGGACCCCAGCATTTT. It encodes CASSYSREGPQHF.

The chain recombines TRBV5-1 with TRBJ2-5; D is possibly TRBD2 (5 bases). The DNA end lines up better with TRBJ2-7; the J call may be wrong. The CDR3 is made up of 14 amino acids. CDR1 SGHRS and CDR2 YFSETQ come from the germline V gene. For the CDR3, the DNA is TGCGCCAGCAGCTTGTTGCTCGAAGCGGACGAGCAGTACTTC. It codes for CASSLLLEADEQYF.

This clonotype appeared a few times. The chain uses TRBV3-1 and TRBJ2-1; D may be TRBD1 or TRBD2 (5 bases each). The CDR3 has 17 amino acids. Germline CDR1 LGHDT, CDR2 YNNKEL (reference sequence). V was shortened by 0 bases and J by 7 bases, with 19 bases between the two germline ends. CDR3 protein: CASSQEILRGGWNEQFF. The CDR3 DNA reads as TGTGCCAGCAGCCAAGAAATTCTAAGGGGCGGGTGGAATGAGCAGTTCTTC.

The table lists this clonotype with a few counts. V gene TRBV5-1 combines with J gene TRBJ2-3; D perhaps matches TRBD1 (6 bases). The CDR3 length is 15 residues. V was shortened by 3 bases and J by 6 bases, with 17 bases between the two germline ends. Germline CDR1 reads SGHRS; CDR2 reads YFSETQ. CDR3 coding DNA: TGCGCCAGCAGCTATCGAGGGGGTGGATCGGATACGCAGTATTTT. Protein product: CASSYRGGGSDTQYF.

This clonotype was counted only a few times. The CDR3 nucleotides read TGTGCCAGCAGCGTGGATACACTGGGTACGCAGTATTTT. Translating gives CASSVDTLGTQYF. The rearrangement links TRBV11-2 to TRBJ2-3, with D unclear. Germline CDR1 reads SGHAT; CDR2 reads FQNNGV. The CDR3 totals 13 residues. Trimming pared 5 bases from V and 8 bases from J, leaving 14 bases between.